The clone carrying this T cell receptor (beta chain) showed up many times. What it binds is not known. This sample is drawn from a study of regulatory T cells in long-lasting Graves disease. In the study overall: Graves' cases, newly diagnosed, had used antithyroid drugs under 3 months. Study-level points and caveats: Preferential use of TRBV28, TRBJ1-2 and TRBJ2-5 was seen in persistent disease.

Indicated time point: newly diagnosed GD, antithyroid drugs for less than 3 months. Extracted RNA from PBMCs served as the source of the TCR library. With iRepertoire HTBI primers and Arm-PCR of CDR3 regions, TCR beta libraries were built. From the multiplex PCR reads, TCRdb called clonotypes with MiXCR, one entry per CDR3 protein. Altogether around 460,000 distinct CDR3 sequences are present, about 14% being singletons, with the ten largest covering over 15%. Germline lookup yields CDR1 MNHNS and CDR2 SASEGT. This CDR3 spans 14 amino acids. Trimming stripped 6 bases from V and 2 bases from J, with 14 bases between. These data were also filed under a second study, of T cells in Graves' hyperthyroidism and ophthalmopathy. That work contributes: No ophthalmopathy progression within 18 months constituted stable Graves' hyperthyroidism. First-round RT-PCR of the TCR CDR3 relied on the HTBI primer set.

The clonotype originates from a woman between 45 and 60 years old with Graves disease. Specimen: peripheral blood mononuclear cells (PBMCs), collected at new diagnosis, from a patient treated with antithyroid drugs. The chain recombines TRBV6-1 with TRBJ2-7, with TRBD1 as a possible D gene (6 bases). The CDR3 here is CASRNYRDTYEQYF. The CDR3 nucleotides read TGTGCCAGCAGGAACTACAGGGACACCTACGAGCAGTACTTC.